This T cell receptor (beta chain) was sequenced for a study of blood T cell repertoires in COVID-19 (dated by TCRdb to 2020 to 2022). Context from the whole study: The collaborator samples originated in the United States, Italy and Spain and spanned the acute and convalescent phases of COVID-19. The prospective study material was composed of cDNA or gDNA derived from T cells, B-cell-depleted T cells, or PBMCs. A freely available public database, intended as a resource for researchers studying the immune response to SARS-CoV-2, is where the repertoires were released. Subjects who had been exposed to COVID-19, were actively infected with it, or had recovered from it provided the deeply sampled blood TCRbeta repertoires that made up the dataset. The sample metadata nearly always contained a de-identified subject ID, COVID-19 status, age in years and sex. Samples were obtained from the ongoing ImmuneRACE study (first 160 participants) and from 1,000 to 1,500 subjects provided by 6 global collaborators. Where available, HLA class I and class II types were taken from metadata supplied by the sample provider and were not determined by assay-based typing.

One collaborating source in Seattle enrolled patients while the patients were actively infected and followed the patients over time throughout the course of disease. Whole blood was collected in K2EDTA tubes by collaborating institutions according to the institutions' own protocols. For TCRbeta analysis, collaborators shipped samples as frozen whole blood, isolated PBMCs, or DNA extracted from either of those sample types. The CDR3 starts with the cysteine, ends with the phenylalanine, and has 13 residues. The entry retains the CDR3 DNA only, 39 bases that are in frame from base 1. Sequences MDHEN (CDR1) and SYDVKM (CDR2) are obtained from the germline V gene. Between the V and J ends, shortened by 3 bases and 2 bases respectively, the junction contains 7 bases. TCRbeta CDR3 regions were amplified from genomic DNA using the immunoSEQ Assay, a bias-controlled multiplex PCR. As for how the authors treated the data: The number of nucleated cells in each sample was estimated by amplification of reference gene primers within the assay. To quantify the absolute abundance of each unique TCRbeta CDR3 rearrangement, sequence reads were collapsed and filtered. Productive Simpson clonality was computed per sample as the square root of Simpson's diversity index over productive rearrangements. The source is immuneACCESS, and TCRdb retained only in-frame sequences with V and J called. Part of the clones is not carried over; for the studies checked, unresolved V genes explain less than half of this, and the remainder is unexplained. D and trimming were read from the DNA, whereas the V and J calls and clone size are those reported in that table. Counted in this sample were a few hundred thousand clones; roughly 90% of them appeared once. The ten most abundant clones make up about 2.9% of the sample.

What the research found in general, with its limitations: The quantity of clinical and demographic metadata differed by source and by participant and was supplied without curation.

Comment on this clone: Its target antigen remains unknown. The input lacks base qualities; no much larger clone sits a single base away.

The TCR originated in a woman aged 30 to 39 with COVID-19, enrolled during active disease. This sequence uses TRBV28 and TRBJ1-1; the D segment cannot be called with confidence. Sequenced input: peripheral blood. The base sequence is TGTGCCAGCAGTTTGTTCGTTAACACTGAAGCTTTCTTT. This is translated as CASSLFVNTEAFF.